The rows below give T cell receptor beta chains drawn from one sample of a study of CD8 T cells in ankylosing spondylitis. TCRdb re-called the 5' RACE reads through MiXCR, storing one row per CDR3 protein. The data contain 450,000 or so distinct CDR3 sequences, 25% to 30% of them singletons. Sequenced material: blood, either unsorted or a sorted T cell fraction (not recorded which). The receptors derive from a male donor with ankylosing spondylitis. Both conserved end residues are part of each CDR3. The order of the fields is J gene, V gene, clone size, D gene, CDR3 protein, CDR3 DNA. The D gene is left open where the match is weak. Clone size is shown for a subset of rows, as once, few, many or a class of expanded clone.

TRBJ2-1 TRBV12-3/TRBV12-4 many NA CASRPPAVSSYNEQFF TGTGCCAGCAGGCCTCCAGCGGTGAGCTCCTACAATGAGCAGTTCTTC
TRBJ1-1 TRBV11-2 NA NA CAVEGGRGTEAFF TGTGCCGTCGAGGGGGGCCGGGGCACTGAAGCTTTCTTT
TRBJ1-4 TRBV5-1 NA NA CASSLGDGALFF TGCGCCAGCAGCTTGGGGGACGGCGCACTGTTTTTT
TRBJ2-1 TRBV7-2 few TRBD2 CASSLGGRTYNEQFF TGTGCCAGCAGCTTGGGCGGGAGGACCTACAATGAGCAGTTCTTC
TRBJ2-1 TRBV5-6 many TRBD2 CASSDTSGTPTEQFF TGTGCCAGCAGCGACACTAGCGGGACACCCACTGAGCAGTTCTTC
TRBJ1-1 TRBV6-1 NA NA CASSRTTSHAEAFF TGTGCCAGCAGTCGGACGACAAGCCATGCTGAAGCTTTCTTT
TRBJ2-7 TRBV10-2 NA NA CASRPGVIREQYF TGCGCCAGCAGGCCAGGGGTTATTAGGGAGCAGTACTTC
TRBJ1-5 TRBV5-1 many TRBD1 CASSQDGQGNQPQHF TGCGCCAGCAGCCAGGATGGACAGGGCAATCAGCCCCAGCATTTT
TRBJ2-2 TRBV3-1 few TRBD2 CATGLAANTGELFF TGTGCCACGGGACTAGCGGCGAACACCGGGGAGCTGTTTTTT
TRBJ2-1 TRBV7-2 few NA CASSLMYEQFF TGTGCCAGCAGCTTAATGTATGAGCAGTTCTTC
TRBJ2-5 TRBV30 NA TRBD1 CAWKQGAGETQYF TGTGCCTGGAAACAGGGGGCGGGAGAGACCCAGTACTTC
TRBJ2-1 TRBV10-2 few TRBD1 CASSHGQGEQFF TGCGCCAGCAGTCACGGACAGGGGGAGCAGTTCTTC
TRBJ2-1 TRBV19 few TRBD1 CASSRGQGAYEQFF TGTGCCAGTAGTCGAGGACAGGGGGCGTATGAGCAGTTCTTC
TRBJ1-3 TRBV4-1 NA NA CASSQALGSRNTIYF TGCGCCAGCAGCCAAGCCCTTGGTTCCAGAAACACCATATATTTT